These 7 T cell receptor beta chains originate from one sample sequenced in a study of blood T cells in healthy people across ages. Primed by a sample-barcoded 5' primer and a J-beta primer mix, a second PCR proceeded for about 6 to 12 cycles. In TCRdb, the 5' RACE reads were re-called with MiXCR into one record per CDR3 protein. The sample consists of 850,000 to 950,000 distinct CDR3 sequences, around 26% of them appearing once. The source material was blood. These TCRs come from a woman of 80 years or more in good health.

Many counts were recorded for this clonotype. V usage is TRBV5-1 and J usage is TRBJ2-5; D is unresolved. V lost 3 bases and J 3 bases, leaving 18 bases between the germline ends. The CDR3 loop spans 16 amino acids. In germline, CDR1 is SGHRS, CDR2 YFSETQ. CDR3 loop: CASSWLGKAPKETQYF. Written as DNA, the CDR3 is TGCGCCAGCAGCTGGCTAGGGAAAGCCCCGAAAGAGACCCAGTACTTC. Drawing the rest from reference TRBV5-1 and TRBJ2-5, the complete variable domain is KAGVTQTPRYLIKTRGQQVTLSCSPISGHRSVSWYQQTPGQGLQFLFEYFSETQRNKGNFPGRFSGRQFSNSRSEMNVSTLELGDSALYLCASSWLGKAPKETQYFGPGTRLLVL.

The chain couples TRBV6-1 to TRBJ1-2, with unresolved D. V lost 2 bases and J lost 3, with 10 bases in between. CDR3 length: 14 residues. CDR1 and CDR2 from the germline V gene are MNHNS and SASEGT. The CDR3, as DNA: TGTGCCAGCAGTGAAAGGGTGTGGGACTATGGCTACACCTTC. Translation gives CASSERVWDYGYTF.

This clonotype was seen at least ten times. The gene calls are TRBV7-2 and TRBJ1-2; 9 positions agree with TRBD1. The CDR3 covers 15 residues. The trim removed 1 base at V and 5 bases at J, leaving 5 bases unmatched. Germline V lookup: CDR1 SGHTA, CDR2 FQGNSA. Written as DNA, the CDR3 is TGTGCCAGCAGCTTAGGGGACAGGGCGTCTTATGGCTACACCTTC. Translated, it gives CASSLGDRASYGYTF.

The sample holds a few counts of this clonotype. The J gene is TRBJ1-6, the V gene TRBV6-5, with a possible D match to TRBD1 (6 bases). Trimming took off 0 bases at V and 6 bases at J, with 18 bases between the two ends. Germline CDR1 and CDR2: MNHEY and SVGAGI. This CDR3 is built from 18 residues. The CDR3 loop is CASSYSRGGRGGNSPLHF. The CDR3 nucleotides are TGTGCCAGCAGTTACTCGAGAGGGGGTCGTGGGGGTAATTCACCCCTCCACTTT.

The chain combines TRBV20-1 with TRBJ1-1; the D is unclear. The V gene lost 2 bases and the J gene lost 11 bases, with 15 bases spanning the gap. The CDR3 extends over 12 amino acids. CDR1 and CDR2 from the germline V gene are DFQATT and SNEGSKA (reference sequence). The CDR3 sequence is CSARPRSTSAFF. CDR3 coding DNA: TGCAGTGCTAGACCCCGCTCAACGTCGGCTTTCTTT.

Ten or more counts support this clonotype. This sequence joins TRBV20-1 and TRBJ2-1; 11 nucleotides agree with TRBD2. The CDR3 is 15 amino acids. The germline V gene encodes CDR1 DFQATT and CDR2 SNEGSKA (reference sequence). V shed 5 bases, J shed 4 bases, and the junction held 7 bases outside the gene matches. CDR3 amino acids: CSAPSTSGNYNEQFF. The CDR3 nucleotides read TGCAGTGCTCCATCGACTAGCGGGAATTACAATGAGCAGTTCTTC.

The chain has TRBV11-2 and TRBJ2-1; 12 bases fit TRBD1. V was clipped by 4 bases and J by 0 bases; unmatched bases: 7. The CDR3 is 18 residues long. The germline V gene has CDR1 SGHAT and CDR2 FQNNGV. The CDR3 spells CASSYTGQGAFSYNEQFF. CDR3 sequence (DNA): TGTGCCAGCAGCTACACGGGACAGGGGGCTTTCTCCTACAATGAGCAGTTCTTC.